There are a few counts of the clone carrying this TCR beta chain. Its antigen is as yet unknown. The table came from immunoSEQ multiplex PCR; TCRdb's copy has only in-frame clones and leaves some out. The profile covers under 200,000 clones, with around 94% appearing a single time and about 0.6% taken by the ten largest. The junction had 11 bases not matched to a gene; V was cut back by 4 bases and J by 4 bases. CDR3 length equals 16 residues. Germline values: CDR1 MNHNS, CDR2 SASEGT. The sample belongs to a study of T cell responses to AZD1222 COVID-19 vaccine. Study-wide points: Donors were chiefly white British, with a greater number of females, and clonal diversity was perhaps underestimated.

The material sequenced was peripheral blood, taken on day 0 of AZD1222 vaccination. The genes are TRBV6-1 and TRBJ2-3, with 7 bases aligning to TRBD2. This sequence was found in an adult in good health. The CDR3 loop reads CASSVPSGRGADTQYF. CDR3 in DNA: TGTGCCAGCAGTGTCCCTAGCGGAAGAGGCGCAGATACGCAGTATTTT.